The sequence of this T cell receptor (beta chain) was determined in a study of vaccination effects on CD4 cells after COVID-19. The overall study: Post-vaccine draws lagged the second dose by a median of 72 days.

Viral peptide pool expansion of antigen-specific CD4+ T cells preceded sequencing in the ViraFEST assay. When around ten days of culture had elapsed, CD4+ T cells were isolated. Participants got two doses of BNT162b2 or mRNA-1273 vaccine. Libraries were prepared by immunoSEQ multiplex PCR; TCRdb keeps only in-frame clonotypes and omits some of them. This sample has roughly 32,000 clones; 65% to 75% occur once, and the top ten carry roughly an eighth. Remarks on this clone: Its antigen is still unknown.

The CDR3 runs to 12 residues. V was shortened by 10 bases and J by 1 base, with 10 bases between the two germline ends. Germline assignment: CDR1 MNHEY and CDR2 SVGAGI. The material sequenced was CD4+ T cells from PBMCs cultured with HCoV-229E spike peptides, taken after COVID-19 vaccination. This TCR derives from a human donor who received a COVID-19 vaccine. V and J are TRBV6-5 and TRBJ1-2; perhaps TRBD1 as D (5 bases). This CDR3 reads CATTGDNYGYTF. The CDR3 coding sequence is TGTGCCACAACGGGGGATAACTATGGCTACACCTTC.